The clone carrying this T cell receptor (beta chain) appeared once. Its antigen remains unknown. This may arise from a read error, as a much more abundant clone is one base away. The CDR3 runs to 15 residues. This sample was taken from a study of identical twins. TCRdb reprocessed the 5' RACE reads via MiXCR and lists one record per CDR3 protein. The sample lists some 460,000 distinct CDR3 sequences, 12% to 15% occurring once. Study results and limitations: Twin pairs' shared out-of-frame alpha sequences were enriched in low generation probability. Modelling approaches yielded underestimates of out-of-frame TCR alpha sharing between monozygotic twins.

The same specimen was also included in a second study, on yellow fever vaccine responses in identical twins.

The clonotype was recovered from a woman aged 18-29 years in good health. Sequenced material: CD4+ T cells sorted from blood. The chain links TRBV12-3 or TRBV12-4 to TRBJ2-7; TRBD2 matches 10 bases. CDR3 region: CASSDLAGVPYKQYF. The CDR3 region has the DNA TGTGCCAGCAGTGACCTAGCGGGAGTCCCCTACAAGCAGTACTTC.